Sequencing of this TCR beta chain was carried out in a study of blood T cell repertoires in COVID-19. The CDR3 length is 16 residues. Germline lookup yields CDR1 SGDLS and CDR2 YYNGEE. V shed 0 bases, J shed 5 bases, and the junction held 8 bases outside the gene matches. This table comes from immunoSEQ multiplex PCR, and its TCRdb copy is limited to in-frame clones, with some not included. The sample holds under 200,000 clones, around 80% seen once. This clone was counted a few times. Sequencing used peripheral blood. The receptor was derived from a man between 60 and 70 years old with acute or convalescent COVID-19. The chain has TRBV9 and TRBJ2-3; TRBD1 aligns across 8 bases. The CDR3 DNA sequence: TGTGCCAGCAGCGTAGAAGGCAGGGGGCACGGAGATACGCAGTATTTT. Encoded protein: CASSVEGRGHGDTQYF.